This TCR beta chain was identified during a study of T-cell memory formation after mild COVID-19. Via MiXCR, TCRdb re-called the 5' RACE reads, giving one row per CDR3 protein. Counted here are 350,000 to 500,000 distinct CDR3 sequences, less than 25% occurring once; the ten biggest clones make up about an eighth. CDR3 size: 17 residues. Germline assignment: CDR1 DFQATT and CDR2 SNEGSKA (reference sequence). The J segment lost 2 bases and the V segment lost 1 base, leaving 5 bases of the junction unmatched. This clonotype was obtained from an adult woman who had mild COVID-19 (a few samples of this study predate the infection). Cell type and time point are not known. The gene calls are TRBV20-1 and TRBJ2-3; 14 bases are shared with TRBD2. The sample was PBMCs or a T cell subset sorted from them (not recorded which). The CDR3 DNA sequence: TGCAGTGCTAGAGGACTAGCGGGAGGGCCGCTCACAGATACGCAGTATTTT. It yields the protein CSARGLAGGPLTDTQYF.